This T cell receptor (beta chain) was profiled in a study of blood T cell repertoires in COVID-19. Study overall: Researchers got acute and convalescent COVID-19 samples from the United States, Italy and Spain.

As handled by the study authors: By means of reference gene primer amplification, nucleated cell counts were estimated. Measured with immunoSEQ multiplex PCR; TCRdb has only the in-frame clones, and not every one. That table gives V, J and clone size, and the DNA gave D and trimming. The table shows 350,000 to 400,000 clones, with around 92% occurring only once. There are 15 residues in the CDR3. CDR1 and CDR2 from the germline V gene are MNHEY and SVGAGI. Germline trimming cut 5 bases from V and 4 bases from J; bases unmatched to any gene: 7. V gene TRBV6-5 combines with J gene TRBJ2-7, with TRBD2 matching 11 bases. The sequenced material came from peripheral blood. This TCR was sampled from a woman in her twenties or thirties with COVID-19, enrolled during active disease. The CDR3 nucleotides read TGTGCCAGCAGTACTCCGGGACTAGCGGCTTACGAGCAGTACTTC. Protein: CASSTPGLAAYEQYF.